This is a list of T cell receptor beta chains from one sample in a study of beta chain features in type 1 diabetes. The repertoire was sequenced with immunoSEQ multiplex PCR; TCRdb's copy has only in-frame clones and lacks some. The repertoire includes 900,000 or so clones, roughly a sixth of them detected once, and roughly 0.025% sits in the top ten. Source material: naive CD4+ T cells from blood. These receptors all come from a woman under 30 in good health. The CDR3 runs from the conserved cysteine through the conserved F or W.

v_call | cdr3_aa
TRBV19 | CASSVSQPGARGYTF
TRBV6-5 | CASSRQGRTDTQYF
TRBV27 | CASSLLAGGLTGELFF
TRBV6-5 | CASSYSQGYSTDTQYF
TRBV6-1 | CASTRLATDEQFF
TRBV5-1 | CASSHGTRPNEQFF
TRBV28 | CASTLDSPYEQYF
TRBV9 | CASSPIRDSFGEQFF
TRBV27 | CASSLNPGYTF
TRBV28 | CASSFGRKHTDTQYF